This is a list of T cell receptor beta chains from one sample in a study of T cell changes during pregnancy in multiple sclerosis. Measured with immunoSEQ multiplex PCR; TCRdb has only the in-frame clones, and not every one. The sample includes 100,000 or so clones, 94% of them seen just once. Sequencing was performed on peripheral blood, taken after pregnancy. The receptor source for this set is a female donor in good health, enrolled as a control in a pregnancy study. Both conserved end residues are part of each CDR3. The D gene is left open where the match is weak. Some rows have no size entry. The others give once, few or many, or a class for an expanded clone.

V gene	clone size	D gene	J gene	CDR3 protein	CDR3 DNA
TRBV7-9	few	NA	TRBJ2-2	CASSLVAGSNTGELFF	TGTGCCAGCAGCTTAGTGGCAGGGTCCAACACCGGGGAGCTGTTTTTT
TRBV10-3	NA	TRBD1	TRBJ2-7	CAISDITGTAFYEQYF	TGTGCCATCAGTGATATAACCGGGACAGCCTTCTACGAGCAGTACTTC
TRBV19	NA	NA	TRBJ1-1	CASIPRTANKAFF	TGTGCCAGTATTCCACGGACAGCTAACAAAGCTTTCTTT
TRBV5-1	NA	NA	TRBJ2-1	CASRYSPSSYNEQFF	TGCGCCAGCAGGTACAGCCCGAGCTCCTACAATGAGCAGTTCTTC
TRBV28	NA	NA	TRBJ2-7	CASSPLQTGEQYF	TGTGCCAGCAGTCCTCTCCAGACGGGGGAGCAGTACTTC
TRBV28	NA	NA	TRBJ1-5	CASSLPPRGSVYPQHF	TGTGCCAGCAGTTTACCACCAAGAGGGTCCGTCTATCCCCAGCATTTT
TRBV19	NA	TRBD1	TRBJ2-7	CASSIGTGGAYEQYF	TGTGCCAGTAGTATAGGGACAGGGGGCGCCTACGAGCAGTACTTC
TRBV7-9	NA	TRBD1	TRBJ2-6	CASSLGRGQNSGANVLTF	TGTGCCAGCAGCTTAGGCAGGGGACAGAACTCTGGGGCCAACGTCCTGACTTTC
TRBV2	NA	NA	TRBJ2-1	CASPPAKGVDEQFF	TGTGCCAGCCCCCCAGCGAAAGGGGTCGATGAGCAGTTCTTC
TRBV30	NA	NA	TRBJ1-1	CAWSGSGDTEAFF	TGTGCCTGGAGTGGCTCAGGGGACACTGAAGCTTTCTTT
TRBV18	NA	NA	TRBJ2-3	CASSPGGSSTDTQYF	TGTGCCAGCTCACCAGGGGGCTCTAGCACAGATACGCAGTATTTT
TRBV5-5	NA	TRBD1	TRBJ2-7	CASSLIQGAYEQYF	TGTGCCAGCAGCTTAATCCAGGGGGCCTACGAGCAGTACTTC
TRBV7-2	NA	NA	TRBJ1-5	CASSLRTVGEGPQHF	TGTGCCAGCAGCTTGAGGACGGTTGGGGAGGGTCCCCAGCATTTT
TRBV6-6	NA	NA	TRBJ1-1	CASSYGEAFF	TGTGCCAGCAGTTACGGGGAGGCTTTCTTT